Given below is one T cell receptor beta chain in context. Assay: immunoSEQ multiplex PCR; the TCRdb copy retains only in-frame clones and omits some. This repertoire shows around 190,000 clones, about four fifths found once; its top ten account for around 6%. This entry comes from a study of blood T cell repertoires in COVID-19. Study context: PBMCs, B-cell-depleted T cells, or T cells were the source of the cDNA or gDNA that made up the material.

The CDR3 consists of 15 residues. Trimming took 4 bases from V and 0 from J, leaving 13 bases between them. The germline gives CDR1 SGHNT, CDR2 YYREEE (reference sequence). Material for sequencing was peripheral blood. The clonotype comes from a woman in her 40s with COVID-19, enrolled during active disease. This chain links TRBV5-4 with TRBJ2-5, with D possibly matching TRBD1 (6 bases). Written as DNA, the CDR3 is TGTGCCAGCAGCGGCCCCCAGGGGTACCAAGAGACCCAGTACTTC. Translation: CASSGPQGYQETQYF.